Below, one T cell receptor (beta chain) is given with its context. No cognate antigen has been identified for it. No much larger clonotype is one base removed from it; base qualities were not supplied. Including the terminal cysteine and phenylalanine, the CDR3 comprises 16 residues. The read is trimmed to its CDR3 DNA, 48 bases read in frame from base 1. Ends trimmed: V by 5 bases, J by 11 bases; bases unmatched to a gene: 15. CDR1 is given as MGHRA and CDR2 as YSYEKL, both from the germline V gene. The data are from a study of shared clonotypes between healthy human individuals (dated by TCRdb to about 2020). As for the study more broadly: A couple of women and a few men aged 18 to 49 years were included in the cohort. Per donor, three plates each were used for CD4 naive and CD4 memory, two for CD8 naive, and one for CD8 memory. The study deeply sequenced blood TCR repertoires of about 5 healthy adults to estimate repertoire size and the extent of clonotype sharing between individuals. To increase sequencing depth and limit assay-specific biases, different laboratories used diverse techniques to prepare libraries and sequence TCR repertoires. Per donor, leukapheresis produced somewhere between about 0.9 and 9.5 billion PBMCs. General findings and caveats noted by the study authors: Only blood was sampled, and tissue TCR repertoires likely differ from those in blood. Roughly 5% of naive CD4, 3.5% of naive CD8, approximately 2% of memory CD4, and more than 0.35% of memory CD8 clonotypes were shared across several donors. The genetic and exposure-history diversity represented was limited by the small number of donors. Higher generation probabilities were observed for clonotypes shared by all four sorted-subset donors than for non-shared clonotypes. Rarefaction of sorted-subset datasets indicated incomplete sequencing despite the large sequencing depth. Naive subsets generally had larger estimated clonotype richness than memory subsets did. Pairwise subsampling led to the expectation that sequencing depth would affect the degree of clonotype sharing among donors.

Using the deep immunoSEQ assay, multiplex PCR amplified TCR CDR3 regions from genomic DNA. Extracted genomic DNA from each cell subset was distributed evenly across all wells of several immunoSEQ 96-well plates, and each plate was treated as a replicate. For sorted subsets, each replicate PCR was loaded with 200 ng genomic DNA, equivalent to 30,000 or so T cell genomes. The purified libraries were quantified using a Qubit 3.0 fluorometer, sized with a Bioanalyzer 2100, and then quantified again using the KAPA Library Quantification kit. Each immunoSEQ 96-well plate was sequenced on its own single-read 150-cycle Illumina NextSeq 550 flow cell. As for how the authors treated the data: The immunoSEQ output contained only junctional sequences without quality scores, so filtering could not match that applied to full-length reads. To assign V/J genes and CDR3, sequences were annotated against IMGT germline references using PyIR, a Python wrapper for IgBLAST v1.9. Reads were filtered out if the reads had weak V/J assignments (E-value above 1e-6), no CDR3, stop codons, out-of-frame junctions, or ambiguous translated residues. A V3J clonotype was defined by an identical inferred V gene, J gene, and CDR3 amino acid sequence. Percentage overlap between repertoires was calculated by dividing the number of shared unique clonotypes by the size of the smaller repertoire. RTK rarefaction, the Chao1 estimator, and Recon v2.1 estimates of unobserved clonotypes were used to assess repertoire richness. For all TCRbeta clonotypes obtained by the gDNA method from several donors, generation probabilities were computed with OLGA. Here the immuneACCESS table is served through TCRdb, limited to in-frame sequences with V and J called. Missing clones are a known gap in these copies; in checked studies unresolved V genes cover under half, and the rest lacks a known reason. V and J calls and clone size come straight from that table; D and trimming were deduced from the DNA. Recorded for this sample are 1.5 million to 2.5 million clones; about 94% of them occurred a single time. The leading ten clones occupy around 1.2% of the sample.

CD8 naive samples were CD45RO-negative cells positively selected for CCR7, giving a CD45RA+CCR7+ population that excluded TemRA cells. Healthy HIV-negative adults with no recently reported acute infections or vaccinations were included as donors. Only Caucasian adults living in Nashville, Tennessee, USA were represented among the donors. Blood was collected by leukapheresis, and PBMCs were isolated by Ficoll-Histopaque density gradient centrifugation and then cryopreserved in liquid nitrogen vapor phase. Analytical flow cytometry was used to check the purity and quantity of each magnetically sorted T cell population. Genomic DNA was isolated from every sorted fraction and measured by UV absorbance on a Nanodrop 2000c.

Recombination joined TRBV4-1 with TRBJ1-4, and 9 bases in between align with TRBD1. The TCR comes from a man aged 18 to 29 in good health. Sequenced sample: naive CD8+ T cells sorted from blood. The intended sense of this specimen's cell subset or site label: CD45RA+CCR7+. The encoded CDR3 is CASSYGQGLMMGKLFF. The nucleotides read TGCGCCAGCAGCTATGGACAGGGGCTTATGATGGGGAAACTGTTTTTT.